The next 2 T cell receptor beta chains were all read from a single sample in a study of cytomegalovirus exposure and HLA in healthy donors. The PCR had 60 Vbeta and 13 Jbeta primers. Here immunoSEQ multiplex PCR was the method, and the copy in TCRdb shows in-frame clones only, minus some. This table holds about 73,000 clones, 65% to 85% found once. Sequenced: PBMCs. The receptors were sampled from a man aged 65-85 years in good health and CMV-seronegative.

Here the CDR3 DNA reads TGCGCCAGCAGCTTGGAGGCAGGGGGCGATTCACCCCTCCACTTT. This encodes CASSLEAGGDSPLHF. The genes are TRBV5-1 and TRBJ1-6, with 8 positions matching TRBD1. The CDR3 loop spans 15 amino acids. V lost 0 bases to trimming and J lost 8 bases; unmatched junction nucleotides: 4. Germline CDR1 is SGHRS and CDR2 is YFSETQ.

V and J are TRBV15 and TRBJ1-6; 7 bases line up with TRBD1. V was pared by 7 bases and J by 9 bases, with 9 bases of the junction left unmatched. The CDR3 is 14 residues long. Germline V CDR1 and CDR2: LNHNV, YYDKDF (reference sequence). The CDR3 bases are TGTGCCACCACCTTAGACAGGGAAAGTTCACCCCTCCACTTT. Its protein is CATTLDRESSPLHF.